Following are 11 T cell receptor beta chains from one sample sequenced in a study of blood T cell repertoires in COVID-19. Repertoires were generated with immunoSEQ multiplex PCR, while TCRdb's copy carries only in-frame clones and drops some. Here the sample spans under 200,000 clones, around 83% being singletons. The sequenced material came from peripheral blood. These receptors originate from a human donor in a cohort sampled during active COVID-19.

The V call is TRBV5-8, the J call TRBJ1-3; D gene unclear. Germline CDR1 reads SGHTS; CDR2 reads YDEGEE. Trimming left V 4 bases short and J 2 bases short, with 10 bases between. The length of the CDR3 is 14 residues. In nucleotides, the CDR3 is TGTGCCAGCAGCCCACAGACGACTGGAAACACCATATATTTT. Translating it yields CASSPQTTGNTIYF.

The rearrangement uses TRBV15 and TRBJ2-7; 7 bases are a match to TRBD2. This CDR3 region has 14 residues. Germline CDR1 is LNHNV and CDR2 is YYDKDF (reference sequence). J lost 2 bases, V lost 0 bases, and 1 base had no gene match. The CDR3 region is CATSREAGTYEQYF. DNA for the CDR3: TGTGCCACCAGCAGAGAAGCGGGAACCTACGAGCAGTACTTC. The whole variable domain, filled in from reference TRBV15 and TRBJ2-7, reads DAMVIQNPRYQVTQFGKPVTLSCSQTLNHNVMYWYQQKSSQAPKLLFHYYDKDFNNEADTPDNFQSRRPNTSFCFLDIRSPGLGDTAMYLCATSREAGTYEQYFGPGTRLTVT.

The chain combines TRBV7-9 with TRBJ2-7, with TRBD1 matching 7 bases. Germline-derived CDR1 and CDR2 are SEHNR and FQNEAQ (reference sequence). The CDR3 loop spans 15 amino acids. Trimming removed 0 bases from V and 5 bases from J; junction bases left unmatched: 7. The CDR3 is CASSLAGGKADEQYF. The CDR3 region has the DNA TGTGCCAGCAGCTTAGCAGGGGGCAAGGCGGACGAGCAGTACTTC.

The chain is built from TRBV7-9 and TRBJ2-6; maybe TRBD1 (6 bases). The V gene lost 2 bases and the J gene lost 0 bases, with 14 bases spanning the gap. The CDR3 is 18 amino acids. In germline, CDR1 is SEHNR, CDR2 FQNEAQ (reference sequence). CDR3 sequence: CASSLRTTGRSGANVLTF. The CDR3 DNA sequence: TGTGCCAGCAGCTTACGAACGACAGGACGCTCTGGGGCCAACGTCCTGACTTTC.

The J gene is TRBJ2-7, the V gene TRBV19; D unclear. Per germline, CDR1 LNHDA and CDR2 SQIVND (reference sequence). The CDR3 loop spans 12 amino acids. V was clipped by 2 bases and J by 2 bases, with 4 bases between them. CDR3 amino acids: CASSISTYEQYF. In nucleotides, the CDR3 is TGTGCCAGTAGTATAAGCACCTACGAGCAGTACTTC.

This clone has more than one count but fewer than ten. The chain recombines TRBV27 with TRBJ2-7; tentatively, D is TRBD2 (5 bases). The CDR3 totals 12 residues. Germline V gene data show CDR1 as MNHEY and CDR2 as SMNVEV (reference sequence). The V gene lost 7 bases and the J gene lost 4 bases, with 11 bases spanning the gap. The chain's CDR3 is CASIGEGYEQYF. The CDR3 DNA reads as TGTGCCAGCATCGGGGAAGGATACGAGCAGTACTTC.

The rearrangement joins TRBV11-2 to TRBJ2-5, with 9 bases lining up with TRBD1. The CDR3 consists of 13 residues. Trimming cost V 5 bases and J 5 bases; bases outside gene matches: 3. Germline V gene lookup returns CDR1 SGHAT and CDR2 FQNNGV. The CDR3 region is CASSADRGETQYF. CDR3 DNA sequence: TGTGCCAGCAGCGCTGACAGGGGGGAGACCCAGTACTTC.

The chain recombines TRBV27 with TRBJ2-7; maybe TRBD1 (6 bases). The CDR3 runs 14 residues. V lost 3 bases and J lost 2, with 11 bases in between. Germline V gene sequence: CDR1 MNHEY, CDR2 SMNVEV (reference sequence). The CDR3 is CASSLGTRPYEQYF. The DNA for the CDR3 is TGTGCCAGCAGTTTGGGGACACGACCCTACGAGCAGTACTTC.

The chain is built from TRBV6-2 or TRBV6-3 and TRBJ2-7; no clear D gene. Germline V CDR1 and CDR2: MNHEY, SVGEGT. V was pared by 1 base and J by 7 bases, with 11 bases between. CDR3 length: 13 amino acids. CDR3 nucleotide sequence: TGTGCCAGCAGTTACTTGGTCGCGAGGGAGCAGTACTTC. Translating gives CASSYLVAREQYF.

V is TRBV7-9 and J is TRBJ2-2, with 7 positions matching TRBD1. Germline V lookup: CDR1 SEHNR, CDR2 FQNEAQ (reference sequence). After removal of 5 bases from V and 1 base from J, the junction contained 7 bases not matched to a gene. The CDR3 has 16 residues. CDR3 sequence reads: CASSGPQGRNTGELFF. The DNA of the CDR3 is TGTGCCAGCAGCGGACCACAGGGGCGGAACACCGGGGAGCTGTTTTTT. The whole variable domain, filled in from reference TRBV7-9 and TRBJ2-2, reads DTGVSQNPRHKITKRGQNVTFRCDPISEHNRLYWYRQTLGQGPEFLTYFQNEAQLEKSRLLSDRFSAERPKGSFSTLEIQRTEQGDSAMYLCASSGPQGRNTGELFFGEGSRLTVL.

V usage is TRBV6-4 and J usage is TRBJ2-7, with 9 bases that match TRBD1. V trimming: 2 bases; J trimming: 2 bases; junction bases outside the gene matches: 4. Germline V CDR1 and CDR2: MRHNA, SNTAGT. The CDR3 length is 15 residues. CDR3 region: CASSDGDRGTYEQYF. As DNA, the CDR3 is TGTGCCAGCAGTGACGGAGACAGGGGGACCTACGAGCAGTACTTC.